This T cell receptor beta chain is drawn from a study of T cells in Graves' hyperthyroidism and ophthalmopathy. About the research overall: The authors collected peripheral blood at initial diagnosis, before any treatment. The study, taken as a whole, reports: A model built on 13 V-J features separated ophthalmopathy from stable hyperthyroidism.

Over 9 ml of fresh peripheral blood supplied the PBMCs. This clonotype was detected many times. What it binds is not known. CDR3 size: 12 residues. Germline V lookup: CDR1 MDHEN, CDR2 SYDVKM. Trimming stripped 5 bases from V and 3 bases from J, with 8 bases between. What was amplified from RNA transcripts were TCR beta CDR3 regions. HTBI primers were employed in a first-round RT-PCR of the TCR CDR3. TCRdb reprocessed the multiplex PCR reads via MiXCR and lists one record per CDR3 protein. The sample holds 350,000 or so distinct CDR3 sequences; approximately 22% are singletons and the top ten take over 45%.

Sample: blood. This sequence was found in a woman aged 45-65 years with Graves' hyperthyroidism. The chain combines TRBV28 with TRBJ2-7, with D possibly matching TRBD2 (5 bases). Here the CDR3 DNA reads TGTGCCAGCAGTGGACTGTACTACGAGCAGTACTTC. This sequence encodes CASSGLYYEQYF.